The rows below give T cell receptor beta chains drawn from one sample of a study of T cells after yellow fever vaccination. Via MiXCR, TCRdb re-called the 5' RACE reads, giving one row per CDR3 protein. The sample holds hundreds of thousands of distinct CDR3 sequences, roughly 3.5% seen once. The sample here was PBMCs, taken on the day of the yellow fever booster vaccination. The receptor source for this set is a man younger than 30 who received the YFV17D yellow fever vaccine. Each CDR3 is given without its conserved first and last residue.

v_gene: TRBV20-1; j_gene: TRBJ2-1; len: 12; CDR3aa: SASWLARSNEQF
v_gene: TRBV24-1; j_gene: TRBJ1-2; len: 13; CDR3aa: ATSSPGTGVNGYT
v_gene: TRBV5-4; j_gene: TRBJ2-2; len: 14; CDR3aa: ASRTDPGTDTGELF
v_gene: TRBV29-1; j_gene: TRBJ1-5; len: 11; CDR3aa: SVQGDGNQPQH
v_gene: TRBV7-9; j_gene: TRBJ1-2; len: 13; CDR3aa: ASSSRTGGEYGYT
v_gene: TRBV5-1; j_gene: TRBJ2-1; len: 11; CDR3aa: ASGQTGNNEQF
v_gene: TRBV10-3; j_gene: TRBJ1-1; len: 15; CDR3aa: ASTPGGQGLLYTEAF
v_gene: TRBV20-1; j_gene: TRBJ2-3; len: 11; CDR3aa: SAEAGASDTQY
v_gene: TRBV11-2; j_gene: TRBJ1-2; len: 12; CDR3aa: ASSLGLGAYGYT
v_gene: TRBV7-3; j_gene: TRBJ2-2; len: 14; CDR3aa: ASSFLAGGWTGELF
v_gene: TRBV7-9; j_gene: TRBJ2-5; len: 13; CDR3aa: ASSGRTEAVETQY
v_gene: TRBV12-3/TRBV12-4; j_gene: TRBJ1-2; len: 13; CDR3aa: ASSYSGQINYGYT
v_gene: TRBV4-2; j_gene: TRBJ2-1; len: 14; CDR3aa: ASSQVSAGVYNEQF
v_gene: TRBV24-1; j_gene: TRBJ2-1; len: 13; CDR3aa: ATSEITRDHNEQF
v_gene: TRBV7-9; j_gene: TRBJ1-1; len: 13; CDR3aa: ASSSVTGGGTEAF
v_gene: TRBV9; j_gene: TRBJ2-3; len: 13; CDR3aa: ASSVDGGRADTQY
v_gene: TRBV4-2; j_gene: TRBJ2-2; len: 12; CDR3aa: ASSHTRDTGELF
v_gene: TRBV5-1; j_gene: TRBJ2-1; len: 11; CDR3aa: ASSTGQYNEQF
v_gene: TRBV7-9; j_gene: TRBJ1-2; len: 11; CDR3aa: ASSLVRLNGYT
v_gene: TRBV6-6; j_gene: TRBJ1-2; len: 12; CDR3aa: ASILNRDRDYYT
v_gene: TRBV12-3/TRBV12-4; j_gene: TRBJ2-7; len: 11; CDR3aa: ASSFSRGYEQY
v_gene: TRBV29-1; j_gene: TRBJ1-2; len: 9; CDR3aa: SVESPRGYT
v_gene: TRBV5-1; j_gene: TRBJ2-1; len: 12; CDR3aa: ASSGGGAYNEQF
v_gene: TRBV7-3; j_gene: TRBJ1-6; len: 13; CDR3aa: ASSQGQALNSPLH
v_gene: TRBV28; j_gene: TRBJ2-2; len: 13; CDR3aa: ASSPRTGGTGELF
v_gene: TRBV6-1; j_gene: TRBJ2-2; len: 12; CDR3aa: ASTHGPNTGELF
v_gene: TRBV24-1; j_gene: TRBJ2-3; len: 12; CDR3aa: ATSVKGPTDTQY
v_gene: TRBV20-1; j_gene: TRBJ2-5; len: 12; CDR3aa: SAREASRRETQY
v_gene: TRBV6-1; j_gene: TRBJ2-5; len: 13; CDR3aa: ASSSLGVSWEDQY
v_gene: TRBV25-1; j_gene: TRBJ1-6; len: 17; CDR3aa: ASRGSGQGKNSYNSPLH
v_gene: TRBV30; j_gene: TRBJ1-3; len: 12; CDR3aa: AWSSLAWGNTIY
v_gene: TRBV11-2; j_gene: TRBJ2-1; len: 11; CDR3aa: ASSPNLRDPMF
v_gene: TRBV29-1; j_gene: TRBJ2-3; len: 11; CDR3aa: SALTGGTDTQY
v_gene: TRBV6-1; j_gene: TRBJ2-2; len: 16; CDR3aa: ASSFLSPGGPNTGELF
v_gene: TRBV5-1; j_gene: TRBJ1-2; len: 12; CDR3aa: ASSAGTVFYGYT
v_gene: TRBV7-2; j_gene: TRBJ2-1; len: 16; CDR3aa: ASSFLVTGVAPYNEQF
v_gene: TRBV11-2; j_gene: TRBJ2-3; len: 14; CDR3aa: ASSLGPSLLTDTQY
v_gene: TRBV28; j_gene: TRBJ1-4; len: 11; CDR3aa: ASSDRQNEKLF
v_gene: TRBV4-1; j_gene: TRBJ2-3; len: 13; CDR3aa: ASSQHGQGADTQY
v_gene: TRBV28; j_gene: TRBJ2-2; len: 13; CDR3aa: ATPGQGANTGELF
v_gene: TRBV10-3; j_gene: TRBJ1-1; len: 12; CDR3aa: AISGQGLVAEAF
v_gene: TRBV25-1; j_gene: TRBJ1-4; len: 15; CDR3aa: ASSDRRGRATNEKLF
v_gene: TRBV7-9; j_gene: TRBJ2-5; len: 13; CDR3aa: ASSPPWPPVGTQY
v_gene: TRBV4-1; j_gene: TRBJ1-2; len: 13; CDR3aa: ASSQVTRTPDGYT
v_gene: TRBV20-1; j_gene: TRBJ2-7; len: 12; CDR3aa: SARELTATYEQY